These T cell receptor beta chains were read from a single sample in a study of neurological immune-mediated disorders. TCRdb analysed the 5' RACE reads with MiXCR anew, one entry per CDR3 protein. This table holds 65,000 to 80,000 distinct CDR3 sequences, roughly a sixth found once. Sequenced material: PBMCs. The receptors were sampled from a woman aged 40 to 55 in good health. CDR3s include the opening cysteine and the closing phenylalanine or tryptophan. A D gene is named only where the DNA matches it firmly. Expanded clones are given a class, and other clones once, few, many or no size at all.

V: TRBV5-1; J: TRBJ2-5; D: TRBD2; size: many; DNA: TGCGCCAGCAGCTTGGCCCCAGCGGGGACCTGGGAGACCCAGTACTTC; CDR3: CASSLAPAGTWETQYF
V: TRBV12-3/TRBV12-4; J: TRBJ1-4; D: .; size: many; DNA: TGTGCCAGCACCATTTCCCGCCTCCCGGAAGTAGGTGAAAAACTGTTTTTT; CDR3: CASTISRLPEVGEKLFF
V: TRBV7-8; J: TRBJ2-1; D: TRBD1; size: .; DNA: TGTGCCAGCAGACATCACCGGGGGGACAGGGGGCCCAATGAGCAGTTCTTC; CDR3: CASRHHRGDRGPNEQFF
V: TRBV12-3/TRBV12-4; J: TRBJ1-1; D: .; size: many; DNA: TGTGCCAGCAGTTTAGAAAGGGGACCTGAAGCTTTCTTT; CDR3: CASSLERGPEAFF
V: TRBV7-3; J: TRBJ1-1; D: TRBD1; size: .; DNA: TGTGCCAGCAGCTTAACCGGACAGGGGGCCACTGAAGCTTTCTTT; CDR3: CASSLTGQGATEAFF
V: TRBV12-3/TRBV12-4; J: TRBJ1-2; D: .; size: many; DNA: TGTGCCAGCAGTCCCGGCGAAGGGGTGGACTATGGCTACACCTTC; CDR3: CASSPGEGVDYGYTF
V: TRBV12-3/TRBV12-4; J: TRBJ1-5; D: TRBD1; size: many; DNA: TGTGCCAGCACTACAGGGGGCGAGGGCAATCAGCCCCAGCATTTT; CDR3: CASTTGGEGNQPQHF
V: TRBV6-2/TRBV6-3; J: TRBJ2-3; D: TRBD2; size: many; DNA: TGTGCCAGCAGTCGAACTAGCGGGGGTACGCAGTATTTT; CDR3: CASSRTSGGTQYF
V: TRBV20-1; J: TRBJ2-3; D: TRBD2; size: many; DNA: TGCAGTGCTAGAGATCCGCGGAGCGGGGGGTCTAGCACAGATACGCAGTATTTT; CDR3: CSARDPRSGGSSTDTQYF
V: TRBV29-1; J: TRBJ1-1; D: .; size: many; DNA: TGCAGCGTCCTGAAGGGGGTAAGGGAAGCTTTCTTT; CDR3: CSVLKGVREAFF
V: TRBV14; J: TRBJ2-5; D: TRBD2; size: many; DNA: TGTGCCAGCAGCGAACTGGGACTAGCGTTTGAGACCCAGTACTTC; CDR3: CASSELGLAFETQYF
V: TRBV5-5; J: TRBJ1-5; D: .; size: many; DNA: TGTGCCAGCAGCCCTGGACAGCTGTATCAGCCCCAGCATTTT; CDR3: CASSPGQLYQPQHF
V: TRBV12-3/TRBV12-4; J: TRBJ2-1; D: .; size: many; DNA: TGTGCCAGCAGGACCGGTAGCAGCTCCTACAATGAGCAGTTCTTC; CDR3: CASRTGSSSYNEQFF
V: TRBV20-1; J: TRBJ1-2; D: .; size: many; DNA: TGCAGTGCTAGAGGATCTAGCTTGACATCTTATGGCTACACCTTC; CDR3: CSARGSSLTSYGYTF
V: TRBV20-1; J: TRBJ2-3; D: TRBD2; size: many; DNA: TGCAGTGCAACCAGCGGGGGGGCCGGAACAGATACGCAGTATTTT; CDR3: CSATSGGAGTDTQYF
V: TRBV19; J: TRBJ2-5; D: TRBD1; size: .; DNA: TGTGCCAGTAGTTTGGGACAGGAGGAGACCCAGTACTTC; CDR3: CASSLGQEETQYF
V: TRBV6-1; J: TRBJ2-5; D: TRBD2; size: many; DNA: TGTGCCAGCAGTTATACTAGCGGATCCCAAGAGACCCAGTACTTC; CDR3: CASSYTSGSQETQYF
V: TRBV6-1; J: TRBJ1-1; D: .; size: .; DNA: TGTGCCAGCAGTGAAGCCCTTTCAGCTGGGAACCCTGAAGCTTTCTTT; CDR3: CASSEALSAGNPEAFF
V: TRBV6-4; J: TRBJ2-3; D: .; size: many; DNA: TGTGCCAGCAGCCCCAGGGGTGGCACAGATACGCAGTATTTT; CDR3: CASSPRGGTDTQYF
V: TRBV18; J: TRBJ1-4; D: .; size: .; DNA: TGTGCCAGCTCACCAAAACAGGGATATGAAAAACGGTTTTTT; CDR3: CASSPKQGYEKRFF
V: TRBV6-6; J: TRBJ1-1; D: TRBD1; size: few; DNA: TGTGCCAGCAGTTACGGTCCAGGGGGCAGGAACACTGAAGCTTTCTTT; CDR3: CASSYGPGGRNTEAFF
V: TRBV28; J: TRBJ1-5; D: .; size: .; DNA: TGTGCCAGCAGTTTATTGGGGGGTCAGCCCCAGCATTTT; CDR3: CASSLLGGQPQHF
V: TRBV19; J: TRBJ1-4; D: .; size: .; DNA: TGTGCCAGTAGTCCGGACCGCGGAGGAAGAGGAAAACTGTTTTTT; CDR3: CASSPDRGGRGKLFF
V: TRBV5-1; J: TRBJ1-1; D: TRBD1; size: many; DNA: TGCGCCAGCAGCCCCCTGACAGGGCGGTTGGACACTGAAGCTTTCTTT; CDR3: CASSPLTGRLDTEAFF
V: TRBV9; J: TRBJ2-3; D: TRBD1; size: many; DNA: TGTGCCAGCAGCGTGAACAGGGGGCAACTGACAGATACGCAGTATTTT; CDR3: CASSVNRGQLTDTQYF
V: TRBV5-6; J: TRBJ2-1; D: .; size: many; DNA: TGTGCCAGCAGCTCAATAATAGCATCCTACAATGAGCAGTTCTTC; CDR3: CASSSIIASYNEQFF
V: TRBV3-1; J: TRBJ2-2; D: .; size: many; DNA: TGTGCCAGCAGGGGCCAAAGAACCGGGGAGCTGTTTTTT; CDR3: CASRGQRTGELFF
V: TRBV4-2; J: TRBJ1-2; D: .; size: .; DNA: TGTGCCAGCAGCCCTACCGAGGGTCGGCCAAGCGGCTACACCTTC; CDR3: CASSPTEGRPSGYTF
V: TRBV12-3/TRBV12-4; J: TRBJ1-1; D: .; size: .; DNA: TGTGCCAGTTCGGTGGGGTCGAACACTGAAGCTTTCTTT; CDR3: CASSVGSNTEAFF
V: TRBV24-1; J: TRBJ2-1; D: .; size: many; DNA: TGTGCCACCAGTGATTCGAAGGGGCCTAAAGGGGGCAATGAGCAGTTCTTC; CDR3: CATSDSKGPKGGNEQFF
V: TRBV7-8; J: TRBJ1-6; D: .; size: .; DNA: TGTGCCAGCAGCTTAGTCGCCGGGGGCAGCTATAATTCACCCCTCCACTTT; CDR3: CASSLVAGGSYNSPLHF
V: TRBV7-2; J: TRBJ2-3; D: TRBD2; size: many; DNA: TGTGCCAGCAGCCCTGAGAGGGCGGGGGGCCAGGGGGATACGCAGTATTTT; CDR3: CASSPERAGGQGDTQYF
V: TRBV12-3/TRBV12-4; J: TRBJ2-3; D: TRBD2; size: many; DNA: TGTGCCAGCAGTTTAGCCGGCCTAGCGGGGGCCACAGATACGCAGTATTTT; CDR3: CASSLAGLAGATDTQYF
V: TRBV12-3/TRBV12-4; J: TRBJ2-3; D: TRBD2; size: few; DNA: TGTGCCAGCAGTCGGGAATACCCGCACGGGGGGGCCAGAGATAGAGGTACGCAGTATTTT; CDR3: CASSREYPHGGARDRGTQYF
V: TRBV20-1; J: TRBJ2-7; D: .; size: many; DNA: TGCAGTGCTAGAGTCCCGGACTACCCTTCCTACGAGCAGTACTTC; CDR3: CSARVPDYPSYEQYF
V: TRBV4-1; J: TRBJ2-2; D: TRBD2; size: .; DNA: TGTGCCAGCAGCCACATACTAGCGGGGGGGCCGAGGGGCGGGGAGCTGTTTTTT; CDR3: CASSHILAGGPRGGELFF
V: TRBV7-2; J: TRBJ2-3; D: TRBD2; size: many; DNA: TGTGCCAGCAGCTTAGACCTAGCGGGGGCAGATACGCAGTATTTT; CDR3: CASSLDLAGADTQYF
V: TRBV5-1; J: TRBJ2-7; D: TRBD2; size: many; DNA: TGCGCCAGCAGCTTGGGGGGGACTAGCGGGGCGGACTACGAGCAGTACTTC; CDR3: CASSLGGTSGADYEQYF
V: TRBV5-1; J: TRBJ2-1; D: TRBD1; size: many; DNA: TGCGCCAGCAGCTTGGACAGGGGGATTTACAATGAGCAGTTCTTC; CDR3: CASSLDRGIYNEQFF
V: TRBV7-6; J: TRBJ2-3; D: TRBD2; size: many; DNA: TGTGCCAGCAGCTTATCTAGCGGTATCTATAATACGCAGTATTTT; CDR3: CASSLSSGIYNTQYF
V: TRBV20-1; J: TRBJ2-3; D: .; size: many; DNA: TGCAGTGCTAGAGAGATGGAGGGGGCGCGCACAGATACGCAGTATTTT; CDR3: CSAREMEGARTDTQYF
V: TRBV7-9; J: TRBJ1-1; D: .; size: many; DNA: TGTGCCAGCAGCTTAGCGCAGGTGAACACTGAAGCTTTCTTT; CDR3: CASSLAQVNTEAFF
V: TRBV24-1; J: TRBJ2-7; D: .; size: many; DNA: TGTGCCACCAGTGATTGCGGCTCCCCGGTGGTCTACGAGCAGTACTTC; CDR3: CATSDCGSPVVYEQYF
V: TRBV7-6; J: TRBJ2-3; D: .; size: many; DNA: TGTGCCAGCAGCCCGGTCCTCAGCGATGGTTCTGATACGCAGTATTTT; CDR3: CASSPVLSDGSDTQYF
V: TRBV6-5; J: TRBJ2-6; D: TRBD1; size: .; DNA: TGTGCCAGCAGCCCCGGAACCCGACAGGGAAGAAGCTCTGGGGCCAACGTCCTGACTTTC; CDR3: CASSPGTRQGRSSGANVLTF
V: TRBV10-3; J: TRBJ2-7; D: .; size: many; DNA: TGTGCCATCAGTGGAGCAGGGTTAACCTACGAGCAGTACTTC; CDR3: CAISGAGLTYEQYF
V: TRBV29-1; J: TRBJ1-1; D: .; size: many; DNA: TGCAGCGTTGTTTCGGGACTCCCGAACACTGAAGCTTTCTTT; CDR3: CSVVSGLPNTEAFF
V: TRBV7-8; J: TRBJ2-5; D: TRBD2; size: many; DNA: TGTGCCAGCAGCTTAGACCCCTGGCGTTTCGGGGCTAGCGGGGAAGAGACCCAGTACTTC; CDR3: CASSLDPWRFGASGEETQYF
V: TRBV12-3/TRBV12-4; J: TRBJ1-2; D: .; size: .; DNA: TGTGCCAGCAGTTTAGGAGGACTGTTCTATGGCTACACCTTC; CDR3: CASSLGGLFYGYTF
V: TRBV30; J: TRBJ1-4; D: TRBD1; size: .; DNA: TGTGCCTGGAGTGCTACAGGGGAAGAAAAACTGTTTTTT; CDR3: CAWSATGEEKLFF
V: TRBV27; J: TRBJ1-1; D: .; size: many; DNA: TGTGCCAGCAGTTCACCCCGCAGGGGGAACACTGAAGCTTTCTTT; CDR3: CASSSPRRGNTEAFF
V: TRBV10-3; J: TRBJ2-3; D: .; size: many; DNA: TGTGCCATCAGTGATGGGGGAACAGGGCCAGATACGCAGTATTTT; CDR3: CAISDGGTGPDTQYF
V: TRBV9; J: TRBJ2-1; D: .; size: many; DNA: TGTGCCAGCAGCCCGGGACTCCCCGGCTACAATGAGCAGTTCTTC; CDR3: CASSPGLPGYNEQFF
V: TRBV15; J: TRBJ1-5; D: .; size: many; DNA: TGTGCCACCAGCAGAGATAAGAGGGGGAACCAGCCCCAGCATTTT; CDR3: CATSRDKRGNQPQHF
V: TRBV20-1; J: TRBJ2-1; D: .; size: many; DNA: TGCAGTGCCACGGACCGGGGGGCCGGAGACAATGAGCAGTTCTTC; CDR3: CSATDRGAGDNEQFF